This entry lists 11 T cell receptor beta chains sequenced from one sample in a study of graft-versus-host responses after intestinal transplantation (dated by TCRdb to the early 2020s). The library was generated by the immunoSEQ multiplex PCR assay. Not all clones reach the TCRdb copy of this immuneACCESS table, which keeps in-frame sequences only. Checked studies attribute under half of the gap to unresolved V genes and leave the rest unexplained. The table for this sample lists 100,000 to 120,000 clones; approximately 92% of them were counted only once. Around 0.49% of the sample is taken by the ten largest. The time point label here, explained by the study, means: cells obtained before transplantation from donor or recipient. These TCRs' antigens remain unknown. The starting material was unstimulated CD8+ T cells sorted from spleen or lymph node cells, obtained before intestinal transplant. The origin of the receptors is a human donor who received an intestinal transplant.

The chain recombines TRBV27 with TRBJ2-2; possible D gene TRBD2, 7 bases. Trimming removed 5 bases at V and 5 bases at J, with 15 bases between. The germline gives CDR1 MNHEY, CDR2 SMNVEV (reference sequence). The CDR3 is made up of 15 amino acids. For the CDR3, the DNA is TGTGCCAGCAGTCCACAGGGAGGGAGGACCGGGGAGCTGTTTTTT. Its translation is CASSPQGGRTGELFF.

CDR3 sequence (DNA): TGTGCCAGCAGCTTAGTAGTGGGACAGGGAAGCGAGCAGTACTTC. It yields the protein CASSLVVGQGSEQYF. The chain carries TRBV7-6 and TRBJ2-7, with 9 bases matching TRBD1. The CDR3 is 15 residues long. V shed 1 base, J shed 6 bases, and the junction held 7 bases outside the gene matches. Germline V gives CDR1 SGHVS, CDR2 FNYEAQ. The complete variable domain, with remaining parts taken from reference TRBV7-6 and TRBJ2-7, reads GAGVSQSPRYKVTKRGQDVALRCDPISGHVSLYWYRQALGQGPEFLTYFNYEAQQDKSGLPNDRFSAERPEGSISTLTIQRTEQRDSAMYRCASSLVVGQGSEQYFGPGTRLTVT.

The chain has TRBV5-1 and TRBJ2-3; D call uncertain. Trimming stripped 0 bases from V and 7 bases from J, with 15 bases between. Germline loops: CDR1 SGHRS, CDR2 YFSETQ. CDR3 length: 15 amino acids. CDR3 region: CASSLAPPTPYTQYF. Here the CDR3 DNA reads TGCGCCAGCAGCTTGGCCCCACCGACCCCCTATACGCAGTATTTT.

V usage is TRBV5-8 and J usage is TRBJ2-1; TRBD2 matches 7 bases. CDR3 size: 15 residues. Losses at the gene ends were 4 bases for V and 0 bases for J; bases not matched to a gene: 4. Per the germline V gene, CDR1 is SGHTS and CDR2 is YDEGEE. This CDR3 is CASSASGVSYNEQFF. Here the CDR3 DNA reads TGTGCCAGCAGCGCAAGCGGGGTCTCCTACAATGAGCAGTTCTTC.

The chain employs TRBV29-1 and TRBJ2-5; D is unresolved. Germline V gene data show CDR1 as SQVTM and CDR2 as ANQGSEA. Trimming pared 7 bases from V and 5 bases from J, leaving 8 bases between. This CDR3 is built from 10 residues. The CDR3 region has the DNA TGCAGCGCCGAGGCGGAGACCCAGTACTTC. It specifies CSAEAETQYF.

The rearrangement uses TRBV9 and TRBJ2-5, with D perhaps matching TRBD2 (6 bases). Trimming left V 0 bases short and J 4 bases short, with 10 bases between. The CDR3 covers 14 residues. Germline V gene sequence: CDR1 SGDLS, CDR2 YYNGEE. CDR3 DNA: TGTGCCAGCAGCGTAGAGGAGACTAGAGAGACCCAGTACTTC. Translation gives CASSVEETRETQYF.

The chain recombines TRBV11-2 with TRBJ2-7; TRBD2 is a possible D gene (7 bases). The ends were cut back, 1 base at V and 3 bases at J, with 13 bases in the middle. The CDR3 is made up of 15 amino acids. CDR1 and CDR2 from the germline V gene are SGHAT and FQNNGV. This CDR3 reads CASSLARGPIYEQYF. The CDR3, as DNA: TGTGCCAGCAGCTTAGCGCGGGGGCCGATCTACGAGCAGTACTTC.

CDR3 bases: TGCGCCAGCAGCCTCGGGACTAGCTACTCCTACGAGCAGTACTTC. It specifies CASSLGTSYSYEQYF. V and J are TRBV4-1 and TRBJ2-7, with 9 bases aligning to TRBD2. The CDR3 sequence is 15 residues long. CDR1 is MGHRA, CDR2 YSYEKL, per germline. V shed 4 bases, J shed 0 bases, and the junction held 4 bases outside the gene matches.

Concerning this clone: Other DNA sequences in this specimen translate into the identical CDR3. This chain links TRBV27 with TRBJ2-1; no reliable D call. The V gene's germline CDR1 is MNHEY and CDR2 SMNVEV (reference sequence). Between the trimmed V and J ends, which lost 1 base and 7 bases, there was a span of 2 bases. The CDR3 is made up of 11 amino acids. The CDR3 reads CASSLLNEQFF. The CDR3 nucleotides are TGTGCCAGCAGTTTATTAAATGAGCAGTTCTTC.

The rearrangement joins TRBV19 to TRBJ2-7, with 8 bases lining up with TRBD1. The CDR3 runs 13 residues. The germline CDR1 and CDR2 sequences are LNHDA and SQIVND (reference sequence). V gave up 8 bases and J gave up 5 bases; unmatched junction bases: 8. The DNA of the CDR3 is TGTGCCAGTGGCACAGGGGGTAGAAACGAGCAGTACTTC. It is translated as CASGTGGRNEQYF.

This chain links TRBV6-5 with TRBJ2-2; D is perhaps TRBD1 (5 bases). Trimming pared 6 bases from V and 6 bases from J, leaving 8 bases between. Per the germline V gene, CDR1 is MNHEY and CDR2 is SVGAGI. The CDR3 covers 12 residues. In nucleotides, the CDR3 is TGTGCCAGCAGCCTGGGGCCCGGGGAGCTGTTTTTT. Translation: CASSLGPGELFF.